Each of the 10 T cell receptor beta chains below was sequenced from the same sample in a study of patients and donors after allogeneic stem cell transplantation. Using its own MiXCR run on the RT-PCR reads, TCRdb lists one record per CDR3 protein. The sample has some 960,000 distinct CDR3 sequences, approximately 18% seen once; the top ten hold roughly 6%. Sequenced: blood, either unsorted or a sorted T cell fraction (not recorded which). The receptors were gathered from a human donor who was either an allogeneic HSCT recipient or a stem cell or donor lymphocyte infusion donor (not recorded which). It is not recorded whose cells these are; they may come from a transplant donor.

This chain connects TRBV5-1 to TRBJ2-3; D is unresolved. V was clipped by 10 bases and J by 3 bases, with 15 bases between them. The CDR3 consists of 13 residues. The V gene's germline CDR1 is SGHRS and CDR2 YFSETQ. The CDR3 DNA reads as TGCGCCCCAGCCGTATCCAAAACAGATACGCAGTATTTT. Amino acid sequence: CAPAVSKTDTQYF.

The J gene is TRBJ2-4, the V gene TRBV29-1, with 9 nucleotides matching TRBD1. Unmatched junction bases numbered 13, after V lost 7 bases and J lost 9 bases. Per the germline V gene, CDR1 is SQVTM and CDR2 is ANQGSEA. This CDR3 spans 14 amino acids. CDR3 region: CSATEQGASGIQYF. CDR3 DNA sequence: TGCAGCGCCACAGAACAGGGGGCAAGTGGCATTCAGTACTTC.

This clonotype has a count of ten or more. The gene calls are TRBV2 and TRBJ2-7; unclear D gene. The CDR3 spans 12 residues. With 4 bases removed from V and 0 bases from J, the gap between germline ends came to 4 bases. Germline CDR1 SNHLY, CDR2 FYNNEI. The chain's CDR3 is CASSALSYEQYF. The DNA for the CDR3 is TGTGCCAGCAGTGCCCTCTCCTACGAGCAGTACTTC.

CDR3 protein: CASSQDHSIRYF. The CDR3 DNA reads as TGTGCCAGCAGCCAAGATCACAGTATTCGGTACTTC. The gene calls are TRBV4-2 and TRBJ2-7; no clear D gene. This CDR3 has 12 amino acids. The V end was cut by 0 bases, the J end by 12 bases, with 12 bases between. Germline V CDR1 and CDR2: LGHNA, YNFKEQ.

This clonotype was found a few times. In nucleotides, the CDR3 is TGTGCCAGCAGCCGGACGGAGAAAGAGACCCAGTACTTC. Protein: CASSRTEKETQYF. The chain employs TRBV7-3 and TRBJ2-5; D is ambiguous. The germline gives CDR1 SGHTA, CDR2 FQGTGA. The CDR3 extends over 13 amino acids. V lost 5 bases, J lost 3 bases, and 10 bases lay in between.

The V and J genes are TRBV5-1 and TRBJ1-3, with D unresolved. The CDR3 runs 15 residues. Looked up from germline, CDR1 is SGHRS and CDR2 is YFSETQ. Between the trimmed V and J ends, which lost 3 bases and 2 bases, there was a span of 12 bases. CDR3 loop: CASSSSPDAGNTIYF. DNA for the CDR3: TGCGCCAGCAGCTCGAGTCCGGACGCTGGAAACACCATATATTTT.

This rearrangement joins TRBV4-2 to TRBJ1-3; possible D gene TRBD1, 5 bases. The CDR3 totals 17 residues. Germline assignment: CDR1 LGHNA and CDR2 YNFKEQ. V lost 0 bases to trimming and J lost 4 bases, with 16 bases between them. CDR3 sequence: CASSQDRGRGSGNTIYF. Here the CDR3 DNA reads TGTGCCAGCAGCCAAGATCGTGGGAGGGGCTCAGGAAACACCATATATTTT.

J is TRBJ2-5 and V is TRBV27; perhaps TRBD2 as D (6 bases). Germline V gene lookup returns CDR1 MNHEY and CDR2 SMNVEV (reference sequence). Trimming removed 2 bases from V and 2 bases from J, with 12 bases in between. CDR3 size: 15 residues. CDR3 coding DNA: TGTGCCAGCAGTTTAAACCCGGGACTGCAAGAGACCCAGTACTTC. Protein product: CASSLNPGLQETQYF.

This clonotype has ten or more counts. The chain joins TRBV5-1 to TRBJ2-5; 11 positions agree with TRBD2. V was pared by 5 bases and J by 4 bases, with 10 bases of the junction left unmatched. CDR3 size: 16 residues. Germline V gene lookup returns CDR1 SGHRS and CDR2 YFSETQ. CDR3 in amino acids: CASSSGLAGGGETQYF. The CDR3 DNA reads TGCGCCAGCAGTTCCGGTCTAGCGGGAGGAGGAGAGACCCAGTACTTC.

For the CDR3, the DNA is TGTGCCAGCAGTTACTCGACTCCCGGGCGAAACACTGAAGCTTTCTTT. This sequence encodes CASSYSTPGRNTEAFF. V gene TRBV6-5 combines with J gene TRBJ1-1; D uncertain. The germline gives CDR1 MNHEY, CDR2 SVGAGI. V was shortened by 0 bases and J by 2 bases, with 13 bases between the two germline ends. The CDR3 contains 16 residues.